This TCR beta chain stems from a study of cytomegalovirus exposure and HLA in healthy donors. The sample holds one count of this clone. Germline-derived CDR1 and CDR2 are SGDLS and YYNGEE. J was trimmed by 3 bases and V by 4 bases; bases with no gene match: 10. The CDR3 runs to 15 residues. Assay: immunoSEQ multiplex PCR; the TCRdb copy retains only in-frame clones and omits some. The repertoire holds roughly 150,000 clones, with roughly 91% as singletons. V and J are TRBV9 and TRBJ2-7; TRBD2 agrees at 7 bases. This sequence originates from a woman under 30 in good health and CMV-seropositive. The sample comprised PBMCs. The CDR3 is CASSPGIGGYYEQYF. The DNA of the CDR3 is TGTGCCAGCAGCCCGGGGATCGGGGGGTACTACGAGCAGTACTTC.